This paragraph covers one T cell receptor (beta chain) sequence. What it binds is not known. The CDR3 loop spans 14 amino acids. Germline CDR1 and CDR2: MNHEY and SVGAGI. Trimming stripped 6 bases from V and 7 bases from J, with 13 bases between. PCR primers comprised 60 Vbeta and 13 Jbeta primers. Here immunoSEQ multiplex PCR was the method, and the copy in TCRdb shows in-frame clones only, minus some. The data show 60,000 or so clones, roughly 71% seen once. The data originate from a study of cytomegalovirus exposure and HLA in healthy donors. Broader study findings: Rarity held for most TCR sequences, but there were some public TCRs that occurred in many donors. A link between a missense DCLRE1C variant and TCR beta V- and J-gene trimming emerged from a later analysis.

The sample consisted of PBMCs. The J gene is TRBJ1-6, the V gene TRBV6-5; D is perhaps TRBD1 (6 bases). This receptor was obtained from a man in his forties in good health and CMV-seropositive. In nucleotides, the CDR3 is TGTGCCAGCAGAGCTGACAGGCCCAATTCACCCCTCCACTTT. Its protein product is CASRADRPNSPLHF.